The 7 T cell receptor beta chains below all came from one sample that was sequenced in a study of identical twins. Each CDR3 protein gets one entry after TCRdb re-called the 5' RACE reads with MiXCR. The top ten clones hold around 1.5% of a sample with under 900,000 distinct CDR3 sequences, roughly 12% of them seen once. These same data were also listed under a study on yellow fever vaccine responses in identical twins.

Sequencing was performed on PBMCs. These receptors all stem from a woman under 30 in good health.

This clonotype was seen a few times. The chain links TRBV10-2 to TRBJ2-2, with 10 bases that match TRBD2. The CDR3 sequence is 18 residues long. The V segment lost 6 bases and the J segment 4 bases; nucleotides outside the gene matches: 14. CDR1 and CDR2 (germline): WSHSY, SAAADI. The CDR3 region is CASRKGLASLSSTGELFF. The CDR3 bases are TGCGCCAGCAGGAAGGGACTAGCGAGCCTTTCGAGCACCGGGGAGCTGTTTTTT.

This chain links TRBV19 with TRBJ1-1, with TRBD1 identical over 10 bases. CDR1 LNHDA and CDR2 SQIVND come from the germline V gene (reference sequence). After removal of 5 bases from V and 4 bases from J, the junction contained 7 bases not matched to a gene. CDR3 length: 15 residues. The CDR3 loop is CASSLGTGESTEAFF. The CDR3 DNA reads TGTGCCAGTAGTCTCGGGACAGGGGAGTCCACTGAAGCTTTCTTT.

The J gene is TRBJ2-3, the V gene TRBV7-2, with D maybe TRBD2 (5 bases). The germline V gene has CDR1 SGHTA and CDR2 FQGNSA. CDR3 length: 16 residues. The V and J ends lost 1 base and 1 base respectively, with 12 bases between them. The CDR3 is CASSLESSSRTDTQYF. The CDR3 region has the DNA TGTGCCAGCAGCTTAGAGTCTAGCTCACGCACAGATACGCAGTATTTT. The full variable domain, in which reference TRBV7-2 and TRBJ2-3 provide the parts outside the CDR3, is GAGVSQSPSNKVTEKGKDVELRCDPISGHTALYWYRQSLGQGLEFLIYFQGNSAPDKSGLPSDRFSAERTGGSVSTLTIQRTQQEDSAVYLCASSLESSSRTDTQYFGPGTRLTVL.

The table lists this clonotype with many counts. The chain recombines TRBV12-3 or TRBV12-4 with TRBJ2-2, with a possible D match to TRBD2 (6 bases). There are 15 residues in the CDR3. V was trimmed by 1 base and J by 6 bases, leaving 12 bases between them. The CDR3 DNA follows: TGTGCCAGCAGTTTAGGCGTTAGCGGTCCCGGGGAGCTGTTTTTT. It specifies CASSLGVSGPGELFF.

This sequence joins TRBV6-1 and TRBJ1-1; 8 bases match TRBD1. Germline V gene sequence: CDR1 MNHNS, CDR2 SASEGT. CDR3 length: 14 amino acids. V dropped 6 bases and J dropped 2; count of bases not matched to a gene: 5. The CDR3 DNA is TGTGCCAGCAGAGGGACAGGCTTAAACACTGAAGCTTTCTTT. Encoded protein: CASRGTGLNTEAFF.

This clonotype has more than one count but fewer than ten. The rearrangement links TRBV5-1 to TRBJ2-3; TRBD2 aligns across 8 bases. J was trimmed by 6 bases and V by 4 bases; bases with no gene match: 13. CDR3 size: 16 residues. The germline V gene encodes CDR1 SGHRS and CDR2 YFSETQ. CDR3 in DNA: TGCGCCAGCAGCCCTGGACTTTCGGGGGGGACTGATACGCAGTATTTT. Protein: CASSPGLSGGTDTQYF.

The chain is built from TRBV19 and TRBJ2-3; maybe TRBD2 (5 bases). This CDR3 region has 14 residues. Trimming stripped 3 bases from V and 2 bases from J, with 9 bases between. Germline CDR1 is LNHDA and CDR2 is SQIVND (reference sequence). This chain's CDR3 is CASSISGYTDTQYF. As DNA, the CDR3 is TGTGCCAGTAGTATCAGCGGATACACAGATACGCAGTATTTT.